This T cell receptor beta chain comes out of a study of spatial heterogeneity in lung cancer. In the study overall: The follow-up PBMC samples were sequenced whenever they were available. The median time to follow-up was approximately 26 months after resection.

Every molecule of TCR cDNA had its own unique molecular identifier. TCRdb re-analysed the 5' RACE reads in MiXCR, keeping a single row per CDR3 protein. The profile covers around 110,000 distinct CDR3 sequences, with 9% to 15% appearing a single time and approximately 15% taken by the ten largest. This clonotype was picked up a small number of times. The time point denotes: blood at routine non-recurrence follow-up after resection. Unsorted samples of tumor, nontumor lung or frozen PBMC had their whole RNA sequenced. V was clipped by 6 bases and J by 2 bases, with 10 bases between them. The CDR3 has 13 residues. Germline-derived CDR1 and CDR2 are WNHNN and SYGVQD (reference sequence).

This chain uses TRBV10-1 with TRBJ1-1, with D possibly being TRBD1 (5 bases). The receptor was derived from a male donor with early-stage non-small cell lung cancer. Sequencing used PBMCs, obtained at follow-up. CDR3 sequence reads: CASSDRYNTEAFF. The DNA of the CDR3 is TGCGCCAGCAGCGACAGATACAACACTGAAGCTTTCTTT.